The present TCR beta chain was sequenced within a study of early T cells in non-severe SARS-CoV-2 infection. The germline CDR1 and CDR2 sequences are LGHNA and YNFKEQ. The J segment lost 3 bases and the V segment lost 0 bases, leaving 8 bases of the junction unmatched. The CDR3 consists of 16 residues. A single record per CDR3 protein comes from TCRdb applying MiXCR to the 5' RACE reads. Counted here are about 60,000 distinct CDR3 sequences, about 8.9% occurring once; the ten biggest clones make up under 20%. This clonotype came up many times. Specimen: whole blood. The receptor was isolated from an adult who was a healthcare worker with PCR-confirmed SARS-CoV-2 infection or an uninfected control (not recorded which). The chain combines TRBV4-2 with TRBJ2-7, with TRBD1 matching 7 bases. CDR3 DNA: TGTGCCAGCAGCCAAGACGTATCGGGACAGCGCTACGAGCAGTACTTC. Translation: CASSQDVSGQRYEQYF.